These T cell receptor beta chains were read from a single sample in a study of OX40 agonist ivuxolimab in advanced cancers. The data were produced by immunoSEQ multiplex PCR, yet TCRdb's version contains in-frame clones alone and is incomplete. The data contain about 72,000 clones, around nine tenths of them seen just once; the ten biggest clones take up around 0.86%. The sample here was CD4+ or CD8+ T cells sorted from blood, taken in a trial of the OX40 agonist ivuxolimab. The source is an adult with an advanced solid tumor such as melanoma, head and neck, liver or kidney cancer. Both conserved end residues are part of each CDR3. The D gene is left open where the match is weak. The size field is filled for only some rows; it gives once, few, many or a size class.

TRBJ1-1,TRBV6-5,-,-,CASSYSDTWGTEAFF,TGTGCCAGCAGTTACTCGGACACCTGGGGCACTGAAGCTTTCTTT
TRBJ2-3,TRBV7-9,-,-,CASNPSSTDTQYF,TGCGCCAGCAACCCCTCGAGCACAGATACGCAGTATTTT
TRBJ1-2,TRBV7-8,-,-,CASSQDGGGNGYTF,TGTGCCAGCAGCCAAGATGGGGGCGGGAATGGCTACACCTTC
TRBJ2-3,TRBV13,-,-,CASSLAPLPQYF,TGTGCCAGCAGCTTAGCACCCCTCCCGCAGTATTTT
TRBJ2-7,TRBV4-2,TRBD2,-,CASSTPGTRIHEQYF,TGTGCCAGCAGCACCCCCGGGACTAGAATCCACGAGCAGTACTTC
TRBJ1-6,TRBV30,TRBD1,-,CAWSVGRGHSPLHF,TGTGCCTGGAGTGTGGGCAGGGGGCATTCACCCCTCCACTTT
TRBJ1-1,TRBV9,-,-,CASSVEGAGTEAFF,TGTGCCAGCAGCGTCGAGGGCGCCGGGACTGAAGCTTTCTTT
TRBJ2-5,TRBV7-2,-,-,CASSLPPGETQYF,TGTGCCAGCAGCTTACCCCCAGGGGAGACCCAGTACTTC
TRBJ1-3,TRBV2,-,-,CASSPPEGLRDSGNTIYF,TGTGCCAGCAGTCCCCCAGAAGGGCTCCGTGACTCTGGAAACACCATATATTTT
TRBJ2-7,TRBV7-3,TRBD2,-,CASSFLAGDRGEQYF,TGTGCCAGCAGCTTCCTAGCGGGAGATCGTGGCGAGCAGTACTTC
TRBJ2-7,TRBV5-1,TRBD2,-,CASSLGTSGFSYEQYF,TGCGCCAGCAGCTTGGGGACTAGCGGGTTCTCCTACGAGCAGTACTTC
TRBJ2-7,TRBV5-1,TRBD1,-,CASSHRTGDYEQYF,TGCGCCAGCAGTCACAGGACAGGGGACTACGAGCAGTACTTC
TRBJ1-1,TRBV2,-,medium-sized,CASFTQGTTEAFF,TGTGCCAGCTTCACTCAGGGTACCACTGAAGCTTTCTTT
TRBJ2-6,TRBV5-6,-,-,CASSSGDSGANVLTF,TGTGCCAGCAGCTCAGGGGATTCTGGGGCCAACGTCCTGACTTTC
TRBJ2-3,TRBV5-1,-,-,CASSLGPLDTQYF,TGCGCCAGCAGCTTGGGTCCTCTAGATACGCAGTATTTT
TRBJ1-1,TRBV28,-,few,CASRLRTVSMNTEAFF,TGTGCCAGCAGATTACGGACAGTGAGCATGAACACTGAAGCTTTCTTT
TRBJ1-1,TRBV6-5,TRBD1,-,CAIREPDRAQAFF,TGTGCCATCAGGGAACCAGACAGGGCCCAAGCTTTCTTT
TRBJ1-2,TRBV30,TRBD1,-,CAWSTRGYGYTF,TGTGCCTGGAGTACCAGGGGGTATGGCTACACCTTC
TRBJ2-5,TRBV10-3,TRBD1,-,CAISEGTGSRETQYF,TGTGCCATCAGTGAGGGGACAGGGAGTAGGGAGACCCAGTACTTC
TRBJ2-5,TRBV4-1,-,-,CASSQERVGETQYF,TGCGCCAGCAGCCAAGAAAGAGTCGGAGAGACCCAGTACTTC
TRBJ2-3,TRBV19,TRBD1,once,CASSSGTGTDTQYF,TGTGCCAGTAGTTCCGGGACAGGCACAGATACGCAGTATTTT
TRBJ1-6,TRBV6-5,-,-,CASSMGGRNSPLHF,TGTGCCAGCAGTATGGGGGGACGGAATTCACCCCTCCACTTT
TRBJ2-7,TRBV6-6,-,-,CASRVLESSYEQYF,TGTGCCAGCAGGGTCCTTGAGAGCTCCTACGAGCAGTACTTC
TRBJ1-5,TRBV6-1,TRBD1,-,CASSDTPGQGFYSNQPQHF,TGTGCCAGCAGTGACACACCGGGACAGGGCTTTTATAGCAATCAGCCCCAGCATTTT
TRBJ2-2,TRBV9,-,-,CASSVDSGQGTGELFF,TGTGCCAGCAGCGTAGACAGCGGGCAGGGTACCGGGGAGCTGTTTTTT
TRBJ1-5,TRBV21-1,-,-,CASSTNRDRVQPQHF,TGTGCCAGCAGCACGAACCGGGACAGGGTCCAGCCCCAGCATTTT
TRBJ2-7,TRBV19,-,-,CASSIGGARGFYEQYF,TGTGCCAGTAGTATAGGAGGGGCGAGAGGGTTCTACGAGCAGTACTTC
TRBJ2-7,TRBV6-5,TRBD2,-,CASSLTSGRFEQYF,TGTGCCAGCAGCCTAACTAGCGGGAGGTTTGAGCAGTACTTC
TRBJ2-3,TRBV5-4,TRBD2,-,CASSRGLAGTGTDTQYF,TGTGCCAGCAGCCGGGGACTAGCGGGGACAGGCACAGATACGCAGTATTTT
TRBJ2-1,TRBV11-2,-,once,CASSSDSKMYNEQFF,TGTGCCAGCAGCTCGGACAGTAAGATGTACAATGAGCAGTTCTTC
TRBJ1-2,TRBV10-3,TRBD1,-,CAISGGTGDYGYTF,TGTGCCATCAGTGGGGGGACAGGGGACTATGGCTACACCTTC
TRBJ2-2,TRBV6-5,TRBD1,-,CASLGTGRDTGELFF,TGTGCCAGCCTTGGGACAGGGAGGGACACCGGGGAGCTGTTTTTT
TRBJ2-7,TRBV29-1,TRBD1,-,CSVGDRGYEQYF,TGCAGCGTGGGGGACAGGGGATACGAGCAGTACTTC